The T cell receptor (beta chain) described here comes from a study of shared clonotypes between healthy human individuals (TCRdb year 2020). About the full investigation: The cohort included a few men and a couple of women between 18 and 49 years of age. For each donor, CD4 naive and CD4 memory were each given three plates, CD8 naive was given two plates, and CD8 memory was given one plate. Leukapheresis yielded between about 0.94 and 9 billion PBMCs per donor. To estimate repertoire size and how much clonotypes are shared between individuals, the study performed deep sequencing of blood TCR repertoires from roughly five healthy adults. To increase sequencing depth and limit assay-specific biases, different laboratories used diverse techniques to prepare libraries and sequence TCR repertoires.

A note on this clone: Its binding antigen is unknown. No quality values exist for individual bases; no much larger clone is one base distant.

CD8 naive samples were obtained by positive selection for CCR7 among CD45RO-negative cells, yielding a CD45RA+CCR7+ population from which TemRA cells were excluded. Healthy HIV-negative adults with no recently reported acute infections or vaccinations were included as donors. All donors were Caucasian adults living in Nashville, Tennessee, USA. Blood was collected by leukapheresis, and PBMCs were isolated by Ficoll-Histopaque density gradient centrifugation and then cryopreserved in liquid nitrogen vapor phase. Purity and quantity of every magnetically sorted T cell population were checked by analytical flow cytometry. Each sorted fraction had its genomic DNA isolated and then quantified by UV absorbance on a Nanodrop 2000c. On the study overall, not on this receptor specifically: Based on pairwise subsampling, the degree of clonotype sharing among donors was expected to be affected by sequencing depth. The small number of donors limited the genetic and exposure-history diversity represented. Estimated clonotype richness was generally larger for naive than for memory subsets. Sampling was restricted to blood, and TCR repertoires in tissues likely differ from the TCR repertoires found in blood. Compared with non-shared clonotypes, clonotypes shared by all four sorted-subset donors had higher generation probabilities. Rarefaction of sorted-subset datasets indicated incomplete sequencing despite the large sequencing depth. Sharing across a handful of donors was observed for around 5% of naive CD4, 3.5% of naive CD8, about 2.3% of memory CD4, and about 0.4% of memory CD8 clonotypes.

CDR1 is given as SEHNR and CDR2 as FQNEAQ, both from the germline V gene (reference sequence). A distance of 21 bases separates the germline ends of V and J, which lose 5 bases and 5 bases respectively. The CDR3 holds 17 amino acids from the cysteine to the phenylalanine. Left in the record is the CDR3 DNA by itself, 51 bases read in frame from the first base. Using the deep immunoSEQ assay, multiplex PCR amplified TCR CDR3 regions from genomic DNA. For each cell subset, the extracted genomic DNA was distributed evenly across all wells of several immunoSEQ 96-well plates, and each plate served as one replicate. For sorted subsets, 150 to 200 ng genomic DNA, equal to 25,000 to 35,000 T cell genomes, was loaded into each replicate PCR. Purified libraries were measured with a Qubit 3.0 fluorometer, size-checked on a Bioanalyzer 2100, and measured again with the KAPA Library Quantification kit. Every immunoSEQ 96-well plate was sequenced on a separate single-read 150-cycle Illumina NextSeq 550 flow cell. Turning to the authors' computational methods: Because only junctional sequences without quality scores were contained in the immunoSEQ output, filtering matching that applied to full-length reads could not be performed. Sequences were annotated with PyIR, a Python wrapper for IgBLAST v1.9, and V/J genes and CDR3 were assigned using IMGT germline references. Any read was removed if the V/J assignment was weak (E-value above 1e-6), the CDR3 was missing, or the read contained stop codons, out-of-frame junctions, or ambiguous translated residues. V3J clonotypes were defined as sequences sharing an identical inferred V gene, J gene, and CDR3 amino acid sequence. To compute the percentage overlap between repertoires, the number of shared unique clonotypes was divided by the size of the smaller repertoire. RTK rarefaction, the Chao1 estimator, and Recon v2.1 estimates of unobserved clonotypes were used to assess repertoire richness. Generation probabilities were computed with OLGA for all TCRbeta clonotypes obtained by the gDNA method from four donors. This is the immuneACCESS table as TCRdb keeps it, with only in-frame sequences that have V and J called. A part of the clones is gone; compared with another copy, unresolved V genes explain less than half, and the rest is unexplained. The V and J calls and the clone size are those of that table, but D and trimming were determined from the DNA. This sample holds some 2,000,000 clones; about 95% were observed only once. Jointly, the top ten make up 0.9% to 1.3% of the sample.

The sequence is built from TRBV7-9 and TRBJ2-2; a tentative D match to TRBD2 spans 5 bases. The sequence came from a man aged 18 to 30 in good health. Source material: naive CD8+ T cells sorted from blood. The cell subset or site label, read with the paper, signifies: CD45RA+CCR7+. Here the CDR3 is given as CASSTGFGISDTGELFF. The DNA is as follows: TGTGCCAGCAGCACGGGATTCGGGATAAGCGATACCGGGGAGCTGTTTTTT.